This is a list of T cell receptor beta chains from one sample in a study of blood T cells in healthy people across ages. TCRdb re-called the 5' RACE reads through MiXCR, storing one row per CDR3 protein. In the table there are hundreds of thousands of distinct CDR3 sequences, 52% of which are singletons. Sequenced material: blood. The receptors derive from a woman aged 80 or over in good health. The CDR3 runs from the conserved cysteine through the conserved F or W. The order of the fields is CDR3 length, clone size, V gene, D gene, J gene, CDR3 DNA, CDR3 protein. A D gene is named only where the DNA matches it firmly. Clone size is given for some rows only: seen once, a few or many times, or a class if the clone is expanded.

17	many	TRBV28	TRBD1	TRBJ2-3	TGTGCCAGCAGTTTAATGGGGACAGTTGCTAGCACAGATACGCAGTATTTT	CASSLMGTVASTDTQYF
12	few	TRBV12-3/TRBV12-4	.	TRBJ2-1	TGTGCCAGCAGCCCCGTCCGCTGTGGGCAGTTCTTC	CASSPVRCGQFF
15	.	TRBV20-1	TRBD1	TRBJ2-7	TGCAGTGCTAGACTTTATGGACAGGGACCCTACGAGCAGTACTTC	CSARLYGQGPYEQYF
10	.	TRBV25-1	TRBD1	TRBJ1-1	TGTGCCACCCGACAGGGGGCAGCTTTCTTT	CATRQGAAFF
16	few	TRBV5-5	.	TRBJ2-4	TGTGCCAGCAGCCCAGACAGAATAGGGGCCAAAAACATTCAGTACTTC	CASSPDRIGAKNIQYF
14	many	TRBV5-1	.	TRBJ2-5	TGCGCCAGCAGCTTGACAGGGTTGGAAGAGACCCAGTACTTC	CASSLTGLEETQYF
13	.	TRBV20-1	TRBD1	TRBJ1-1	TGCAGTGCTAGAGGCGGGACAGGGGGGGGGGCTTTCTTT	CSARGGTGGGAFF
15	.	TRBV27	.	TRBJ2-3	TGTGCCAGCAGTTTAGCAGGAATCAGCACAGATACGCAGTATTTT	CASSLAGISTDTQYF
16	.	TRBV7-9	.	TRBJ2-5	TGTGCCAGCAGCTTAGAAGGAGTAGCGTCTAAAGAGACCCAGTACTTC	CASSLEGVASKETQYF
16	.	TRBV10-3	.	TRBJ1-1	TGTGCCATCAGTGAGGCGACGGACAGCCGGAACACTGAAGCTTTCTTT	CAISEATDSRNTEAFF
16	many	TRBV12-3/TRBV12-4	.	TRBJ1-6	TGTGCCAGCAGTACTTGGGACTCACTGGGGGATTCACCCCTCCACTTT	CASSTWDSLGDSPLHF
12	.	TRBV7-9	.	TRBJ2-1	TGTGCCAGCAGCCTTGACGTCTACGAGCAGTTCTTC	CASSLDVYEQFF
15	.	TRBV6-5	TRBD1	TRBJ1-5	TGTGCCAGCAGTGCCGACAGGGATAGCAATCAGCCCCAGCATTTT	CASSADRDSNQPQHF
14	.	TRBV10-3	.	TRBJ1-5	TGTGCCATCAGCCAAACGTATAGCAATCAGCCCCAGCATTTT	CAISQTYSNQPQHF
11	few	TRBV20-1	.	TRBJ1-2	TGCACCCCAGACAGTCTTAATGGCTACACCTTC	CTPDSLNGYTF
15	many	TRBV20-1	.	TRBJ1-5	TGCAGTGCCCCCCCTACAGGGCTCAGGAATCAGCCCCAGCATTTT	CSAPPTGLRNQPQHF
15	many	TRBV20-1	TRBD2	TRBJ2-7	TGCAGTGCTAGAGTACTAGCGGGAGGTGCCAACGAGCAGTACTTC	CSARVLAGGANEQYF
14	many	TRBV7-3	.	TRBJ2-3	TGTGCCAGCAGCTCCGGTGGACTGACAGATACGCAGTATTTT	CASSSGGLTDTQYF
17	.	TRBV28	.	TRBJ2-7	TGTGCCAGCAGTTTAGCCCTCGGACAAGACTCTTCCTACGAGCAGTACTTC	CASSLALGQDSSYEQYF
13	few	TRBV2	.	TRBJ2-3	TGTGCCAGCAAGGGGTTGAGCGGAGGAACGCAGTATTTT	CASKGLSGGTQYF
14	.	TRBV10-3	TRBD1	TRBJ2-5	TGTGCCATCAGGGCCCGGGACAGGGGAGAGACCCAGTACTTC	CAIRARDRGETQYF
15	many	TRBV7-3	.	TRBJ1-5	TGTGCCAGCAGCTTAAACCCAGGTCGCGATCAGCCCCAGCATTTT	CASSLNPGRDQPQHF
13	.	TRBV30	.	TRBJ1-4	TGTGCCTGGGGAGGGCCGTTTGAAGAAAAACTGTTTTTT	CAWGGPFEEKLFF
11	.	TRBV3-1	.	TRBJ2-1	TGTGCCAGCAGCTTATTGCACGTCCAGTTCTTC	CASSLLHVQFF
15	.	TRBV20-1	TRBD2	TRBJ2-3	TGCAGTGCTGACTCTGTAGCGGGATCCACAGATACGCAGTATTTT	CSADSVAGSTDTQYF
15	.	TRBV12-3/TRBV12-4	TRBD1	TRBJ2-7	TGTGCCAGCAGCGGGGGACAGGAGAGCTCCTACGAGCAGTACTTC	CASSGGQESSYEQYF
13	.	TRBV5-5	.	TRBJ2-5	TGTGCCGGCAGCTGGGTTGGGGAGGAGACCCAGTACTTC	CAGSWVGEETQYF
14	.	TRBV5-1	.	TRBJ2-5	TGCGCCGGCAGCTACACAGGGACAAGAGAGACCCAGTACTTC	CAGSYTGTRETQYF
10	.	TRBV20-1	.	TRBJ1-2	TGCAGTGCAGACGACTATGGCTACACCTTC	CSADDYGYTF
17	.	TRBV19	.	TRBJ1-3	TGTGCCAGTAGTATACGGAACAACGCCTACTCTGGAAACACCATATATTTT	CASSIRNNAYSGNTIYF
17	.	TRBV11-2	TRBD2	TRBJ2-7	TGTGCCAGCAGCTTCCTCCCGAGCGGGGGGGCCGAAGAGGCCCAGTACTTC	CASSFLPSGGAEEAQYF